One and the same sample provided the 23 T cell receptor beta chains below, sequenced in a study of T cell changes during pregnancy in multiple sclerosis. Assay used: immunoSEQ multiplex PCR; TCRdb lists only in-frame clones, some missing. The data contain about 28,000 clones, 90% to 95% of them singletons. Sample: CD8+ T cells from peripheral blood mononuclear cells, taken before pregnancy. The receptors were gathered from a female donor with multiple sclerosis, enrolled in a pregnancy study.

In this sample, this clone turned up a few times. The chain carries TRBV13 and TRBJ1-4; D uncertain. Trimming shortened V by 6 bases and J by 8 bases, and 7 bases separated the two germline ends. Germline assignment: CDR1 PRHDT and CDR2 FYEKMQ (reference sequence). This CDR3 spans 11 amino acids. The CDR3 bases are TGTGCCAGCAGAGAGGGAGAAAAACTGTTTTTT. This encodes CASREGEKLFF.

V and J are TRBV30 and TRBJ1-4, with D perhaps TRBD1 (5 bases). The V end was cut by 0 bases, the J end by 7 bases, with 15 bases between. The CDR3 covers 15 residues. In germline, CDR1 is GTSNPN, CDR2 SVGIG (reference sequence). The CDR3 loop reads CAWSVAGGFFEKLFF. The CDR3 nucleotides are TGTGCCTGGAGTGTAGCGGGGGGGTTTTTTGAAAAACTGTTTTTT.

This chain uses TRBV6-1 with TRBJ2-7; D is ambiguous. CDR3 length equals 13 residues. V gave up 3 bases and J gave up 0 bases, with 6 bases separating them. CDR1 is MNHNS, CDR2 SASEGT, per germline. This CDR3 reads CASSEGPSYEQYF. CDR3 nucleotide sequence: TGTGCCAGCAGTGAGGGCCCCTCCTACGAGCAGTACTTC.

The chain couples TRBV19 to TRBJ2-3; D unresolved. Trimming took off 2 bases at V and 0 bases at J, with 9 bases between the two ends. CDR1 and CDR2 (germline): LNHDA, SQIVND (reference sequence). This CDR3 has 15 residues. CDR3 DNA sequence: TGTGCCAGTAGTATAATTGAGGCCAGCACAGATACGCAGTATTTT. It translates to CASSIIEASTDTQYF.

The chain recombines TRBV10-3 with TRBJ1-1, with D perhaps matching TRBD1 (6 bases). This CDR3 is built from 15 residues. Germline CDR1 ENHRY, CDR2 SYGVKD. The V and J ends lost 3 bases and 6 bases respectively, with 17 bases between them. CDR3 sequence reads: CAISDLPGHLPEAFF. For the CDR3, the DNA is TGTGCCATCAGTGACTTGCCGGGACACCTGCCTGAAGCTTTCTTT.

This clone was seen a single time. One end of the junction varies from germline; a read error may be responsible. The V call is TRBV14, the J call TRBJ2-7, with no clear D. The V gene's germline CDR1 is SGHDN and CDR2 FVKESK. This CDR3 is built from 14 residues. The CDR3 loop is CASSQDVFSHEQYF. The CDR3 nucleotides read TGTGCCAGCAGCCAAGATGTCTTCTCCCACGAGCAGTACTTC.

V and J are TRBV11-2 and TRBJ1-5, with D possibly matching TRBD1 (6 bases). The germline gives CDR1 SGHAT, CDR2 FQNNGV. The CDR3 runs to 13 residues. The ends were cut back, 4 bases at V and 4 bases at J, with 8 bases in the middle. The DNA for the CDR3 is TGTGCCAGCAGCTGGGACATAAATCAGCCCCAGCATTTT. This encodes CASSWDINQPQHF.

The chain combines TRBV2 with TRBJ2-3; tentative D call: TRBD2 (6 bases). Germline V gene lookup returns CDR1 SNHLY and CDR2 FYNNEI. V dropped 0 bases and J dropped 3 bases, with 10 bases sitting between them. There are 15 residues in the CDR3. CDR3 bases: TGTGCCAGCAGTGAAGCGCTTGGGGGGACAGATACGCAGTATTTT. Its translation is CASSEALGGTDTQYF.

CDR3 in amino acids: CASQASTDTQYF. CDR3 nucleotide sequence: TGCGCCAGTCAGGCAAGCACAGATACGCAGTATTTT. The chain uses TRBV4-1 and TRBJ2-3; D is undetermined. V shed 9 bases and J shed 0 bases, with 7 bases lying between them. The germline gives CDR1 MGHRA, CDR2 YSYEKL. The CDR3 has 12 amino acids.

This chain joins TRBV9 and TRBJ2-1, with 9 bases identical to TRBD1. Trimming cost V 2 bases and J 3 bases; bases outside gene matches: 3. The CDR3 contains 15 residues. Looked up from germline, CDR1 is SGDLS and CDR2 is YYNGEE. The CDR3 coding sequence is TGTGCCAGCAGCGTTGACAGGGGGGGCTACAATGAGCAGTTCTTC. This translates into CASSVDRGGYNEQFF.

The chain is built from TRBV9 and TRBJ2-1; 7 bases match TRBD2. The V gene's germline CDR1 is SGDLS and CDR2 YYNGEE. V lost 5 bases, J lost 0 bases, and 2 bases stayed unmatched. The CDR3 has 14 amino acids. The CDR3 protein is CASSTGGSYNEQFF. CDR3 bases: TGTGCCAGCAGTACGGGGGGCTCCTACAATGAGCAGTTCTTC.

The rearrangement joins TRBV7-6 to TRBJ2-1, with a tentative D call TRBD2 (5 bases). V lost 1 base to trimming and J lost 8 bases, with 12 bases between them. The CDR3 totals 14 residues. Germline lookup yields CDR1 SGHVS and CDR2 FNYEAQ. The CDR3 sequence: CASSLEAKADEQFF. CDR3 DNA sequence: TGTGCCAGCAGCTTAGAGGCGAAAGCGGATGAGCAGTTCTTC.

The rearrangement uses TRBV15 and TRBJ2-7, with 10 bases lining up with TRBD1. The CDR3 totals 15 residues. V lost 1 base to trimming and J lost 0 bases; unmatched junction nucleotides: 0. Germline CDR1 LNHNV, CDR2 YYDKDF (reference sequence). The CDR3 region has the DNA TGTGCCACCAGCAGAGGGACAGGGGGCTCCTACGAGCAGTACTTC. As protein: CATSRGTGGSYEQYF.

V gene TRBV7-9 combines with J gene TRBJ1-2, with D perhaps matching TRBD1 (5 bases). CDR1 is SEHNR, CDR2 FQNEAQ, per germline (reference sequence). This CDR3 has 16 residues. The germline V and J ends were trimmed by 11 bases and 2 bases, with 24 bases remaining between them. CDR3 residues: CAAEPTKDNLNYGYTF. The CDR3 bases are TGTGCCGCTGAACCAACCAAGGACAACTTGAACTATGGCTACACCTTC.

The J gene is TRBJ2-2, the V gene TRBV9; 7 nucleotides agree with TRBD1. This CDR3 region has 14 residues. The V and J ends lost 8 bases and 2 bases, in that order; junction bases with no gene match: 6. Looked up from germline, CDR1 is SGDLS and CDR2 is YYNGEE. Here the CDR3 DNA reads TGTGCCAGTACACAGGGGTCCAACACCGGGGAGCTGTTTTTT. It translates to CASTQGSNTGELFF.

V and J are TRBV15 and TRBJ1-2, with D possibly TRBD1 on 5 matching bases. V was clipped by 3 bases and J by 6 bases, with 14 bases between them. Germline values: CDR1 LNHNV, CDR2 YYDKDF (reference sequence). The CDR3 has 14 amino acids. The CDR3 DNA reads TGTGCCACCAGCAGCTTACAGGCGACGGATGGCTACACCTTC. Translating it yields CATSSLQATDGYTF.

This chain uses TRBV7-2 with TRBJ2-7, with 10 bases matching TRBD2. The CDR3 loop spans 14 amino acids. With V trimmed by 5 bases and J by 10 bases, 11 bases remained unmatched. The germline gives CDR1 SGHTA, CDR2 FQGNSA. This CDR3 is CASSLGPSGSVQYF. CDR3 DNA: TGTGCCAGCAGCCTAGGGCCTAGCGGGAGTGTTCAGTACTTC. Full variable domain (rest looked up from reference TRBV7-2 and TRBJ2-7): GAGVSQSPSNKVTEKGKDVELRCDPISGHTALYWYRQSLGQGLEFLIYFQGNSAPDKSGLPSDRFSAERTGGSVSTLTIQRTQQEDSAVYLCASSLGPSGSVQYFGPGTRLTVT.

Within the sample, this clone is medium-sized (0.01 to 0.1%). The chain uses TRBV4-3 and TRBJ2-6, with 8 bases lining up with TRBD2. Looked up from germline, CDR1 is LGHNA and CDR2 is YSLEER. With V trimmed by 1 base and J by 0 bases, 2 bases remained unmatched. The CDR3 covers 17 residues. The CDR3 DNA sequence: TGCGCCAGCAGCCAAGGGACTAGCAGCTCTGGGGCCAACGTCCTGACTTTC. Its translation is CASSQGTSSSGANVLTF.

V is TRBV6-6 and J is TRBJ1-3; 9 nucleotides match TRBD1. Germline lookup yields CDR1 MNHNY and CDR2 SVGAGI (reference sequence). The CDR3 has 16 amino acids. J was trimmed by 8 bases and V by 4 bases; bases with no gene match: 12. CDR3 sequence: CASSFAHETGGDTIYF. DNA for the CDR3: TGTGCCAGCAGTTTCGCCCATGAGACAGGGGGGGACACCATATATTTT.

The chain couples TRBV7-9 to TRBJ2-7; 10 nucleotides line up with TRBD2. The CDR3 loop spans 17 amino acids. The germline V gene has CDR1 SEHNR and CDR2 FQNEAQ (reference sequence). With V trimmed by 1 base and J by 2 bases, 8 bases remained unmatched. In nucleotides, the CDR3 is TGTGCCAGCAGCTTAGTGGCTAGCGGGAGACTCACCTACGAGCAGTACTTC. This encodes CASSLVASGRLTYEQYF. Together with reference TRBV7-9 and TRBJ2-7, the CDR3 gives the full variable domain: DTGVSQNPRHKITKRGQNVTFRCDPISEHNRLYWYRQTLGQGPEFLTYFQNEAQLEKSRLLSDRFSAERPKGSFSTLEIQRTEQGDSAMYLCASSLVASGRLTYEQYFGPGTRLTVT.

The J gene is TRBJ2-5, the V gene TRBV21-1; no check of the table's D call, TRBD2, against the DNA was made. TRBV21-1 is designated a pseudogene. CDR3 length: 14 residues. The CDR3, as DNA: TGTGCCAGCAGCAAAAATCCAGGAGGGGAGACCCAGTACTTC. It specifies CASSKNPGGETQYF.

V and J are TRBV6-6 and TRBJ2-2; perhaps TRBD1 as D (5 bases). The CDR3 runs 15 residues. CDR1 is MNHNY, CDR2 SVGAGI, per germline (reference sequence). Deletions cut 10 bases from V and 4 bases from J, with 19 bases between. CDR3 amino acids: CATTPRQSGTGELFF. As DNA, the CDR3 is TGTGCCACCACCCCTCGACAGTCCGGCACCGGGGAGCTGTTTTTT.

The chain links TRBV29-1 to TRBJ2-1; 9 bases map to TRBD1. Germline V lookup: CDR1 SQVTM, CDR2 ANQGSEA. V was pared by 1 base and J by 4 bases, with 5 bases of the junction left unmatched. There are 15 residues in the CDR3. In DNA, the CDR3 is TGCAGCGTTGAAGTACGGGACAGGGCTTACAATGAGCAGTTCTTC. Protein sequence: CSVEVRDRAYNEQFF.